These T cell receptor beta chains were read from a single sample in a study of shared clonotypes between healthy human individuals. Repertoires were generated with immunoSEQ multiplex PCR, while TCRdb's copy carries only in-frame clones and drops some. The sample has around 2,000,000 clones; 85% to 95% are singletons. Source material: naive CD4+ T cells sorted from blood. The receptors shown here come from a man younger than 30 in good health. The CDR3 runs from the conserved cysteine through the conserved F or W. D genes are given only for firm matches. Clone size is stated in some rows and not others, as once, few, many or a class when expanded.

v_call	j_call	clone_size	d_call	cdr3_nt	cdr3_aa
TRBV18	TRBJ1-2	NA	NA	TGTGCCAGCTCACCTGGGGAGAACTATGGCTACACCTTC	CASSPGENYGYTF
TRBV2	TRBJ1-1	NA	TRBD1	TGTGCCAGCAACAAACAGGGGGCAGCCACTGAAGCTTTCTTT	CASNKQGAATEAFF
TRBV29-1	TRBJ2-7	NA	NA	TGCAGCGTTAAGTCCGGGACACCAAACTCCTACGAGCAGTACTTC	CSVKSGTPNSYEQYF
TRBV5-1	TRBJ2-2	few	NA	TGCGCCAGCAGCTTGGACAGAAACACCGGGGAGCTGTTTTTT	CASSLDRNTGELFF
TRBV19	TRBJ2-7	NA	TRBD2	TGTGCCAGTAGTATGACTAGCGAGTCCTACGAGCAGTACTTC	CASSMTSESYEQYF
TRBV6-5	TRBJ2-3	NA	TRBD1	TGTGCCAGCAGTTACCGGACAGGGCACACAGATACGCAGTATTTT	CASSYRTGHTDTQYF
TRBV7-2	TRBJ1-2	NA	NA	TGTGCCAGCAGAGGGAGTGCAGCTTATGGCTACACCTTC	CASRGSAAYGYTF
TRBV2	TRBJ1-4	NA	TRBD1	TGTGCCAGCAGACAGGGGGGAAATGAAAAACTGTTTTTT	CASRQGGNEKLFF
TRBV30	TRBJ2-3	NA	NA	TGTGCCTGGCTCAGCACAGATACGCAGTATTTT	CAWLSTDTQYF
TRBV5-1	TRBJ1-2	NA	NA	TGCGCCAGCAGCCCCGAGGAGTTGGGGGGTGGCTACACCTTC	CASSPEELGGGYTF
TRBV14	TRBJ2-1	once	TRBD2	TGTGCCAGCAGCCAGGGACTAGCGGGGGAGGAGCAGTTCTTC	CASSQGLAGEEQFF
TRBV5-1	TRBJ2-7	NA	TRBD2	TGCGCCAGCAGTAGGCTTATGGGGGAGGGTTCTTCCTACGAGCAGTACTTC	CASSRLMGEGSSYEQYF
TRBV4-3	TRBJ2-3	NA	TRBD1	TGCGCCAGCAGCCTACAGGGGGCGAGCACAGATACGCAGTATTTT	CASSLQGASTDTQYF
TRBV5-1	TRBJ2-7	NA	NA	TGCGCCAGCAGCAAAGACCGAGGATCGGGCTACGAGCAGTACTTC	CASSKDRGSGYEQYF
TRBV5-1	TRBJ1-1	NA	TRBD1	TGCGCCAGCAGGTTGACCGGGACAGTCCTGAACACTGAAGCTTTCTTT	CASRLTGTVLNTEAFF
TRBV5-1	TRBJ2-3	NA	NA	TGCGCCAGCAGCTTGCCGATCCCCGATTCAGATACGCAGTATTTT	CASSLPIPDSDTQYF
TRBV18	TRBJ1-4	NA	TRBD1	TGTGCCAGCTCACCCGGGACAGGGGATGAAAAACTGTTTTTT	CASSPGTGDEKLFF
TRBV10-3	TRBJ2-7	NA	NA	TGTGCCACGACAGACTCCTACGAGCAGTACTTC	CATTDSYEQYF
TRBV5-1	TRBJ1-6	NA	NA	TGCGCCAGCAGCTTGGAGGGACTTAATTCACCCCTCCACTTT	CASSLEGLNSPLHF
TRBV28	TRBJ1-2	many	TRBD1	TGTGCCACCACTCCGGGACAGGGGAGTGGCTACACCTTC	CATTPGQGSGYTF
TRBV2	TRBJ1-5	NA	NA	TGTGCCAGCAGTGTATTGGGACAAGTGAATCAGCCCCAGCATTTT	CASSVLGQVNQPQHF
TRBV21-1	TRBJ1-2	NA	NA	TGTGCCAGCAGCAAAAGGTGGGAACGGCCCTCCTATGGCTACACCTTC	CASSKRWERPSYGYTF
TRBV10-3	TRBJ2-1	NA	TRBD2	TGTGCCATCAGTCCCGGGACTAGCGGTACTTCCTACAATGAGCAGTTCTTC	CAISPGTSGTSYNEQFF
TRBV7-2	TRBJ2-5	NA	NA	TGTGCCAGCAGCTTATCCTCAGGGCAAGAGACCCAGTACTTC	CASSLSSGQETQYF
TRBV11-3	TRBJ2-3	NA	NA	TGTGCCAGCAGCTCCGGAGGGCCAGGCACAGATACGCAGTATTTT	CASSSGGPGTDTQYF
TRBV5-1	TRBJ1-5	NA	NA	TGCGCCAGCAGCTTGTGGGGGGAAAGCAATCAGCCCCAGCATTTT	CASSLWGESNQPQHF
TRBV9	TRBJ2-3	NA	TRBD2	TGTGCCAGCAGCGTAGGGACTAGTCTCGTAACAGATACGCAGTATTTT	CASSVGTSLVTDTQYF
TRBV5-4	TRBJ2-5	NA	TRBD1	TGTGCCAGCAAACCGGACCTGGACAGGCGTCAAGAGACCCAGTACTTC	CASKPDLDRRQETQYF
TRBV19	TRBJ1-5	NA	TRBD1	TGTGCCAGTAGTCGGGACAGTCCCCTTATTAGCAATCAGCCCCAGCATTTT	CASSRDSPLISNQPQHF
TRBV25-1	TRBJ1-1	NA	NA	TGTGCCAGCAAGGGGAACACTGAAGCTTTCTTT	CASKGNTEAFF
TRBV5-1	TRBJ2-3	NA	NA	TGCGCCAGCAGCCCGATCCCAGGCACAGATACGCAGTATTTT	CASSPIPGTDTQYF
TRBV10-3	TRBJ1-1	NA	TRBD1	TGTGCCATCAGTGGGGACAGGAACACTGAAGCTTTCTTT	CAISGDRNTEAFF
TRBV6-6	TRBJ2-1	NA	NA	TGTGCCAGCACCACCACCCCCCCTCAGGGAAATGAGCAGTTCTTC	CASTTTPPQGNEQFF
TRBV19	TRBJ1-1	NA	NA	TGTGCCAGTAGTGATCAAGGGGGAGAAGCTTTCTTT	CASSDQGGEAFF
TRBV7-2	TRBJ2-5	NA	NA	TGTGCCAGCAGCTTAGGGGAGAGAGAGACCCAGTACTTC	CASSLGERETQYF
TRBV25-1	TRBJ1-1	NA	NA	TGTGCCAGCAGTGAGACGGGGGCAACTGAAGCTTTCTTT	CASSETGATEAFF
TRBV7-2	TRBJ1-1	many	NA	TGTGCCAGCAGCTTAGGTCCGGGGATGAACACTGAAGCTTTCTTT	CASSLGPGMNTEAFF
TRBV7-2	TRBJ2-7	once	NA	TGTGCCAGCAGCTCCAGGGTCTCCAGCTCCTACGAGCAGTACTTC	CASSSRVSSSYEQYF
TRBV5-6	TRBJ2-1	NA	TRBD2	TGTGCCAGCAGGCCGTTTATTCCGGGACTAGCCCGCAATGAGCAGTTCTTC	CASRPFIPGLARNEQFF
TRBV10-3	TRBJ1-5	NA	TRBD1	TGTGCCACCGGGACAGGCCCTAATCAGCCCCAGCATTTT	CATGTGPNQPQHF
TRBV6-6	TRBJ2-7	once	TRBD1	TGTGCCAGCAGGATCGACAGGGGGGCCTACGAGCAGTACTTC	CASRIDRGAYEQYF
TRBV5-4	TRBJ2-5	NA	TRBD2	TGTGCCAGCAGCTCCGGGGGGGCCAAAGAGACCCAGTACTTC	CASSSGGAKETQYF
TRBV18	TRBJ1-2	NA	NA	TGTGCCAGCTCACCAGAAAACGGGTTTGGCTACACCTTC	CASSPENGFGYTF
TRBV29-1	TRBJ2-1	NA	TRBD2	TGCAGCGCCGCGAGACTAGCGACGGACAATGAGCAGTTCTTC	CSAARLATDNEQFF
TRBV7-2	TRBJ2-5	NA	NA	TGTGCCAGCAGCTGGAGAGAGACCCAGTACTTC	CASSWRETQYF
TRBV7-3	TRBJ2-1	NA	NA	TGTGCCAGCAGCTTAAGCGTGGTGTCAGGGTTTCCGAATGAGCAGTTCTTC	CASSLSVVSGFPNEQFF
TRBV5-8	TRBJ2-1	NA	TRBD1	TGTGCCAGCAGCTTGGAAGGGACAGGGAATTACAATGAGCAGTTCTTC	CASSLEGTGNYNEQFF
TRBV28	TRBJ1-2	NA	NA	TGTGCCAGCAGAAACAGGGAGCTCCCTAACTATGGCTACACCTTC	CASRNRELPNYGYTF
TRBV7-2	TRBJ2-7	NA	NA	TGTGCCAGCAAGCCTGGCTTAAACTACGAGCAGTACTTC	CASKPGLNYEQYF
TRBV6-5	TRBJ2-7	NA	NA	TGTGCCAGCAGTTACTCAGGCGGAACCTACGAGCAGTACTTC	CASSYSGGTYEQYF
TRBV5-1	TRBJ2-1	NA	TRBD2	TGCGCCAGCAGCTTTGGTATCGCGGGAGAGCCCTACAATGAGCAGTTCTTC	CASSFGIAGEPYNEQFF
TRBV2	TRBJ1-1	NA	NA	TGTGCCAGCTGGGGAGCTGGAGGGATGAACACTGAAGCTTTCTTT	CASWGAGGMNTEAFF
TRBV5-1	TRBJ2-7	NA	TRBD1	TGCGCCAGCAGCACGGACAGGACCCCCTACGAGCAGTACTTC	CASSTDRTPYEQYF
TRBV18	TRBJ1-4	once	NA	TGTGCCAGCTCACCACCGGGGCTTAATGAAAAACTGTTTTTT	CASSPPGLNEKLFF
TRBV5-1	TRBJ2-6	NA	NA	TGCGCCAGCAGCTTAGGGTCCTCAGGGGCCAACGTCCTGACTTTC	CASSLGSSGANVLTF
TRBV25-1	TRBJ2-3	NA	NA	TGTGCCAGCAGTGAATCGGGGGGCAGGTCCACAGATACGCAGTATTTT	CASSESGGRSTDTQYF
TRBV5-1	TRBJ1-1	NA	NA	TGCGCCAGCAGCTTTACCTCCGGGGCGCCGAACACTGAAGCTTTCTTT	CASSFTSGAPNTEAFF